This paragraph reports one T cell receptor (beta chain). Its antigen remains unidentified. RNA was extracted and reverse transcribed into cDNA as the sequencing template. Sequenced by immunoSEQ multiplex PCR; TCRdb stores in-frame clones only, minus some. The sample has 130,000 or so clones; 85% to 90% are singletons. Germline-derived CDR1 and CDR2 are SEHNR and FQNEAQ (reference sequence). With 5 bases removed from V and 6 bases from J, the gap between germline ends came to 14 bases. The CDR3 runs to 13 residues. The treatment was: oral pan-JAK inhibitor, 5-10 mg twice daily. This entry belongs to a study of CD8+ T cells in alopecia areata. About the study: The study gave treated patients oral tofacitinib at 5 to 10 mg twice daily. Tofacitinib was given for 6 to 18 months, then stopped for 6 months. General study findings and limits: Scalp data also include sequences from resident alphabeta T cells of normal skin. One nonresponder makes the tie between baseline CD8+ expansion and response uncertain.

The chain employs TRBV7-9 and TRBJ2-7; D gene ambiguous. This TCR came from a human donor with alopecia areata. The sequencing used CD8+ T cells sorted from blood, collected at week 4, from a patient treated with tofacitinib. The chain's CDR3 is CASSLLRIGEQYF. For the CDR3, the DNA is TGTGCCAGCAGCCTACTGAGGATCGGCGAGCAGTACTTC. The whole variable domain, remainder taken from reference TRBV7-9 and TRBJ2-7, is DTGVSQNPRHKITKRGQNVTFRCDPISEHNRLYWYRQTLGQGPEFLTYFQNEAQLEKSRLLSDRFSAERPKGSFSTLEIQRTEQGDSAMYLCASSLLRIGEQYFGPGTRLTVT.